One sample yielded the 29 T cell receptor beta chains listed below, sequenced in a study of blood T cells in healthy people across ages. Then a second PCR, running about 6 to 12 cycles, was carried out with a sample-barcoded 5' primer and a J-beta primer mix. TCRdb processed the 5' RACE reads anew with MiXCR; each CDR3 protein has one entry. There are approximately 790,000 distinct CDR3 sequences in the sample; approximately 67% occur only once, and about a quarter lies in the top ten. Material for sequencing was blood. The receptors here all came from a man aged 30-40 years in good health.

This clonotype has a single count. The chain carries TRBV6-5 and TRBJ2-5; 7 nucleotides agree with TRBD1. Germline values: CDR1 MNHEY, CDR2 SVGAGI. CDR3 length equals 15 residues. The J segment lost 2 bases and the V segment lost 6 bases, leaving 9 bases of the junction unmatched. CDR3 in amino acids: CASRFSRGQQETQYF. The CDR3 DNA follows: TGTGCCAGCAGGTTTTCAAGGGGGCAGCAAGAGACCCAGTACTTC.

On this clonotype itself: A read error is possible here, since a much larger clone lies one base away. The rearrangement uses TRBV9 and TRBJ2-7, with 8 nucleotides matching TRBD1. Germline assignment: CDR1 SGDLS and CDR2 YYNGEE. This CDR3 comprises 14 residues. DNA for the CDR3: TGTGCCTGCAGCACCGCGGACAGGGTGGGCGAGCAGTACTTC. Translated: CACSTADRVGEQYF.

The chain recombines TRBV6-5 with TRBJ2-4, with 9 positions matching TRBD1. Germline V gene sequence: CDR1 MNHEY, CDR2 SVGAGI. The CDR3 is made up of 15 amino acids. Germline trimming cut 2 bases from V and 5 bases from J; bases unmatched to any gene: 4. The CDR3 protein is CASSYAWDRENIQYF. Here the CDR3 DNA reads TGTGCCAGCAGTTACGCGTGGGACAGGGAAAACATTCAGTACTTC.

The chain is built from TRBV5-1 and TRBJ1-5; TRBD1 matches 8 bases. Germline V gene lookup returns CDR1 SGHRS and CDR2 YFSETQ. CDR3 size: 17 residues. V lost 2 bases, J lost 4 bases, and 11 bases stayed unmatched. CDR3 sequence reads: CASSFGHGTGSNQPQHF. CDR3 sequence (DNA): TGCGCCAGCAGCTTTGGCCATGGGACAGGCTCGAATCAGCCCCAGCATTTT.

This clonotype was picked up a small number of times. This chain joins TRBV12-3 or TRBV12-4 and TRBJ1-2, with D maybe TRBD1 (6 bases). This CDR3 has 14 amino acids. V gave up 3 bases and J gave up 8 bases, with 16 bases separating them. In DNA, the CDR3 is TGTGCCAGCAGTTTTTTGGGGCAGGGGATCGGCTACACCTTC. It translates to CASSFLGQGIGYTF.

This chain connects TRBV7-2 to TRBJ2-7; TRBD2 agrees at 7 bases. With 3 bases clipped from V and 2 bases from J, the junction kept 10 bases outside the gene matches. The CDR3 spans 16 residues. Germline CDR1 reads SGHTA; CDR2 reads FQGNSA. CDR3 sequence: CASSFSLVAGAYEQYF. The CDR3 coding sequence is TGTGCCAGCAGCTTCTCGTTAGTGGCGGGGGCCTACGAGCAGTACTTC.

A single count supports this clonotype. The chain's CDR3 is CASSQALARMEDTQYF. The CDR3 region has the DNA TGCGCCAGCAGCCAAGCCTTGGCTCGTATGGAGGATACGCAGTATTTT. The chain uses TRBV4-3 and TRBJ2-3; D not certain. Trimming left V 1 base short and J 6 bases short, with 17 bases between. Germline lookup yields CDR1 LGHNA and CDR2 YSLEER. CDR3 length equals 16 residues.

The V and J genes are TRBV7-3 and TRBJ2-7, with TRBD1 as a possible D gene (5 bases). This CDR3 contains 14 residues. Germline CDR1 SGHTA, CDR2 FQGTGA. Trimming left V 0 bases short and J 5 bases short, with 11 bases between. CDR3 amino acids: CASSLTGARDEQYF. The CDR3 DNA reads TGTGCCAGCAGCTTAACAGGGGCGAGAGACGAGCAGTACTTC.

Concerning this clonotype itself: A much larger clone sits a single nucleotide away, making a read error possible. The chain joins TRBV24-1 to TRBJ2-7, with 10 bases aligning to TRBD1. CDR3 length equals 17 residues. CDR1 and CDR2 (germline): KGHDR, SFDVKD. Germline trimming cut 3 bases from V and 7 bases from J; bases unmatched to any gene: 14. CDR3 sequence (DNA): TGTGCCACCAGTGATCTCGACAGGGGGCGTTTTTTGGATGAGCAGTACTTC. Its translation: CATSDLDRGRFLDEQYF.

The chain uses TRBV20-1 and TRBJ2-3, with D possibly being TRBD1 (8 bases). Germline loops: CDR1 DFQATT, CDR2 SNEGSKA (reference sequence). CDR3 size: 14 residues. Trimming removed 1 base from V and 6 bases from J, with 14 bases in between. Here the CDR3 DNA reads TGCAGTGCTAGAGGCGGGGGACAGGTTGATACGCAGTATTTT. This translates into CSARGGGQVDTQYF.

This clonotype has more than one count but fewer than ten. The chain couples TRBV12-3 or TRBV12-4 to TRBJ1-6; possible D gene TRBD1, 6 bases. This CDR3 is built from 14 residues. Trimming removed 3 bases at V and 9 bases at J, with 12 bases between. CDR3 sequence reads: CASSLGGKSSPLHF. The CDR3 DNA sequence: TGTGCCAGCAGTTTGGGGGGCAAGAGTTCACCCCTCCACTTT.

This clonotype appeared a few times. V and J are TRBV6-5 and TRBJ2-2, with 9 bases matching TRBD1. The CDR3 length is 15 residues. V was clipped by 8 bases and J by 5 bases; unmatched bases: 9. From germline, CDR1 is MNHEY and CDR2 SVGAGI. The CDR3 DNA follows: TGTGCCAGCGGTCTGGGACAGGGAGGAACCGGGGAGCTGTTTTTT. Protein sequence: CASGLGQGGTGELFF.

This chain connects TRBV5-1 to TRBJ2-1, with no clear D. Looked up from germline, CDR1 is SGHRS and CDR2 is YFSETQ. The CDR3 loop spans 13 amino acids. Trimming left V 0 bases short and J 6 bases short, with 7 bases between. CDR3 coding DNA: TGCGCCAGCAGCTTGGTTATGTGCAATGAGCAGTTCTTC. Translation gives CASSLVMCNEQFF.

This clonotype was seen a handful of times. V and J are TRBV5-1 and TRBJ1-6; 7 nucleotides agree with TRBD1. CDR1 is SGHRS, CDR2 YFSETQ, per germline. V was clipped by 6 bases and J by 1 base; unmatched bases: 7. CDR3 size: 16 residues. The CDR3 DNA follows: TGCGCCAGCACTTCACAGGGGAGATCCTATAATTCACCCCTCCACTTT. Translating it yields CASTSQGRSYNSPLHF.

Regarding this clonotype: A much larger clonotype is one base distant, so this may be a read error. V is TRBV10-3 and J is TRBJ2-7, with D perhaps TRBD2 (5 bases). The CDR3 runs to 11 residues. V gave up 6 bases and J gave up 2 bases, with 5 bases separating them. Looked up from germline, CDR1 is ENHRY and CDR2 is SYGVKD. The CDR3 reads CAIREAYEQYF. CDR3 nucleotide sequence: TGTGCCATCAGGGAGGCCTACGAGCAGTACTTC.

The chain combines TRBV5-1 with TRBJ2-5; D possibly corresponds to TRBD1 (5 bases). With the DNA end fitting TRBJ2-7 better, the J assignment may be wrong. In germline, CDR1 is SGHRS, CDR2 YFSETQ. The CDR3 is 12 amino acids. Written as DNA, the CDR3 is TGCGCCAGCAGGATGGGGCAGGGCGAGCAGTACTTC. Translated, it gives CASRMGQGEQYF.

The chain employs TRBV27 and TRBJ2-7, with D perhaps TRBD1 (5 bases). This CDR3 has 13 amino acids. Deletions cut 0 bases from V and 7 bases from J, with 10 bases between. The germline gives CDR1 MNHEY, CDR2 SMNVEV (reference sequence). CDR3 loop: CASSLSGVGEQYF. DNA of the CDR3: TGTGCCAGCAGTTTATCAGGGGTTGGTGAGCAGTACTTC.

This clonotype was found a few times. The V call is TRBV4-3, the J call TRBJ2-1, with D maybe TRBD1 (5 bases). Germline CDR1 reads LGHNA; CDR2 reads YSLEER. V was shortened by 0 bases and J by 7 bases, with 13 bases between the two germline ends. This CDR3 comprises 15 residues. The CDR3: CASSQDRRVGNEQFF. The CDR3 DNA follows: TGCGCCAGCAGCCAAGATCGCAGGGTGGGGAATGAGCAGTTCTTC.

In DNA, the CDR3 is TGCGCCAGCAGCCAAGCACTAGCAGGCACCGGGGAGCTGTTTTTT. Protein sequence: CASSQALAGTGELFF. The gene calls are TRBV4-3 and TRBJ2-2; perhaps TRBD2 as D (6 bases). Germline lookup yields CDR1 LGHNA and CDR2 YSLEER. V lost 1 base and J lost 4, with 10 bases in between. The CDR3 sequence is 15 residues long.

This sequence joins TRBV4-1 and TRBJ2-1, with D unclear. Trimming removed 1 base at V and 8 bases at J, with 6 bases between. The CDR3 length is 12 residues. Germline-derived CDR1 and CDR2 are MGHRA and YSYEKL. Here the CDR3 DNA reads TGCGCCAGCAGCCAAGGGGGTTATGAGCAGTTCTTC. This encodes CASSQGGYEQFF.

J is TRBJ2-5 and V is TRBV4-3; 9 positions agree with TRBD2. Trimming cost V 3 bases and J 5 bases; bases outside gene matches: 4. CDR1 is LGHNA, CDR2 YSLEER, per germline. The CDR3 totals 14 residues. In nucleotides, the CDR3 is TGCGCCAGCAGCCAGTCTAGCGGGGCGGAGACCCAGTACTTC. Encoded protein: CASSQSSGAETQYF.

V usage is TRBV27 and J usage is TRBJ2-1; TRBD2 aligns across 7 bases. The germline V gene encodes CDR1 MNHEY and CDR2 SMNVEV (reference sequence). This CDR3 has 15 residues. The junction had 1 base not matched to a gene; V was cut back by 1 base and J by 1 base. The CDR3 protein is CASSLYGGSYNEQFF. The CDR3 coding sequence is TGTGCCAGCAGTTTATACGGGGGGTCCTACAATGAGCAGTTCTTC.

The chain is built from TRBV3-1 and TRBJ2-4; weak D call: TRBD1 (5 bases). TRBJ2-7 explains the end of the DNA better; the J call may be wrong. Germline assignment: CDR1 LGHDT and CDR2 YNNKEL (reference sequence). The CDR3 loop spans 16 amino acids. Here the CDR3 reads CASSLRVGRRADEQYF. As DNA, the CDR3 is TGTGCCAGCAGCCTTCGCGTTGGGCGCAGGGCGGACGAGCAGTACTTC.

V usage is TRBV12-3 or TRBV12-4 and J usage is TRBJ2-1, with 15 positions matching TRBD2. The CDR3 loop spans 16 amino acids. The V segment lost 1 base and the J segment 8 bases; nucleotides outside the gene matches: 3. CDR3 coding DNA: TGTGCCAGCAGTTTAGGGACTAGCGGGAGGGCCGATGAGCAGTTCTTC. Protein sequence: CASSLGTSGRADEQFF.

As DNA, the CDR3 is TGCAGTGCTAGTGGTCAGCCCCAGCATTTT. This translates into CSASGQPQHF. The V call is TRBV20-1, the J call TRBJ1-5; D uncertain. The V end was cut by 3 bases, the J end by 6 bases, with 3 bases between. The germline V gene has CDR1 DFQATT and CDR2 SNEGSKA (reference sequence). CDR3 length: 10 residues.

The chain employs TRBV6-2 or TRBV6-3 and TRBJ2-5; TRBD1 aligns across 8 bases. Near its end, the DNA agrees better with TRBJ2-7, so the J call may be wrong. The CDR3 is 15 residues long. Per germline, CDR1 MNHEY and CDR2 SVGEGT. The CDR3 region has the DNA TGTGCCAGCAGTTACGGACAGGGAGGTTCGGGCGAGCAGTACTTC. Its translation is CASSYGQGGSGEQYF.

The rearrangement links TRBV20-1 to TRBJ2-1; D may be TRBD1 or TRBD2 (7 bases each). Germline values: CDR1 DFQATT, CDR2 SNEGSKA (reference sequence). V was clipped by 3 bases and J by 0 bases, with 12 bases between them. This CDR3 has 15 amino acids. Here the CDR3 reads CSARSRGGSYNEQFF. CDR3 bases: TGCAGTGCTAGGTCCAGGGGGGGCTCCTACAATGAGCAGTTCTTC.

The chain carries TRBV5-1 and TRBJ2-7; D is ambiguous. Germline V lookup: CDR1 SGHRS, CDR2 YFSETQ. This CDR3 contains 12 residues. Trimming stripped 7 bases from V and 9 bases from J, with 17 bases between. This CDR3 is CASGQDETLQYF. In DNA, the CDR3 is TGCGCCAGCGGCCAAGACGAGACCCTGCAGTACTTC.

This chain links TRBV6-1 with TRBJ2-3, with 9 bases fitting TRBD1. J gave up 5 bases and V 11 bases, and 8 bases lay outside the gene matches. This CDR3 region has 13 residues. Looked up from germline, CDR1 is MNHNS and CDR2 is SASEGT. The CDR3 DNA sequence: TGTGCCTCAGGGACAGGGTGGTTAGATACGCAGTATTTT. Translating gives CASGTGWLDTQYF.